This T cell receptor beta chain is drawn from a study of technical replicates of blood from a handful of donors (dated 2017 in TCRdb). From cysteine to phenylalanine, the CDR3 is 15 amino acids long. CDR3 DNA is the only sequence kept; it has 45 bases, read in frame from the first base. From the germline V gene (reference sequence), CDR1 is SSHAT and CDR2 is FNYEAQ. V was cut back by 6 bases and J by 5 bases, leaving a gap of 16 bases between them. Remarks on this clone: It lacks a known antigen. Per-nucleotide qualities are absent, and no much larger clonotype sits a single base away.

Library creation used the immunoSEQ multiplex PCR assay. The table comes from immuneACCESS by way of TCRdb, which keeps in-frame sequences with V and J called. Part of the clones is missing from these tables; in studies checked, under half for an unresolved V gene and the rest for unknown reasons. This sample has tens of thousands of clones in its table, and approximately 80% of those were observed once. Clones ranked in the top ten supply 3% to 4.5% of the sample. The V gene is TRBV7-7 and the J gene is TRBJ2-2; the D region possibly corresponds to TRBD1 (5 bases align). This TCR derives from a human donor in good health. Some clones in this sample may be carry-over from other donors' samples. The source material was PBMCs. The base sequence is TGTGCCAGCAGTACGGACACCGCAGGGACCGGGGAGCTGTTTTTT. This is translated as CASSTDTAGTGELFF.